This is a list of T cell receptor beta chains from one sample in a study of OX40 agonist ivuxolimab in advanced cancers. Clones were sequenced by immunoSEQ multiplex PCR, and TCRdb holds only the in-frame ones, with some missing. The sample includes tens of thousands of clones, 94% seen only once; the top ten take roughly 9.8%. The sequences come from CD4+ or CD8+ T cells sorted from blood, collected in a trial of the OX40 agonist ivuxolimab. The receptors were sampled from an adult with an advanced solid tumor such as melanoma, head and neck, liver or kidney cancer. The CDR3 runs from the conserved cysteine through the conserved F or W. Each record gives: clone size, J gene, D gene, V gene, CDR3 protein, CDR3 DNA. A D gene is named only where the DNA matches it firmly. A row's size may be missing; if present it is once, few, many or a size class.

once | TRBJ2-1 | TRBD2 | TRBV27 | CASAPGLAGLYNEQFF | TGTGCCAGCGCCCCTGGACTAGCGGGCCTCTACAATGAGCAGTTCTTC
. | TRBJ1-1 | . | TRBV11-2 | CASSLIRGAEAFF | TGTGCCAGCAGCTTAATCAGGGGAGCTGAAGCTTTCTTT
once | TRBJ1-1 | . | TRBV19 | CASSTVYGLTFEAFF | TGTGCCAGTAGTACGGTCTACGGACTTACATTTGAAGCTTTCTTT
. | TRBJ1-2 | . | TRBV4-3 | CASSQGRAAVRGYTF | TGCGCCAGCAGCCAGGGCAGGGCGGCGGTGCGGGGCTACACCTTC
once | TRBJ2-3 | . | TRBV5-6 | CASSLSSDTQYF | TGTGCCAGCAGCCTTAGCTCAGATACGCAGTATTTT
. | TRBJ1-2 | . | TRBV15 | CATSSSRQDLGYTF | TGTGCCACCAGCAGTTCTAGACAGGACCTTGGCTACACCTTC
. | TRBJ2-3 | . | TRBV7-8 | CASSFERARDTQYF | TGTGCCAGCAGCTTCGAAAGGGCGAGAGATACGCAGTATTTT
. | TRBJ2-7 | . | TRBV29-1 | CSVAAPSYEQYF | TGCAGCGTTGCGGCTCCCTCCTACGAGCAGTACTTC
. | TRBJ2-3 | . | TRBV10-1 | CASSLDDYSLTDTQYF | TGCGCCAGCAGTCTCGATGACTATTCCCTCACAGATACGCAGTATTTT
. | TRBJ2-5 | TRBD1 | TRBV6-1 | CASSEAGQQETQYF | TGTGCCAGCAGTGAAGCGGGACAGCAAGAGACCCAGTACTTC
. | TRBJ2-1 | TRBD2 | TRBV19 | CASSIDLAGANNEQFF | TGTGCCAGTAGTATAGATCTAGCGGGAGCGAACAATGAGCAGTTCTTC
. | TRBJ2-1 | TRBD2 | TRBV7-9 | CASSFSGGAHNEQFF | TGTGCCAGCAGCTTTAGCGGGGGGGCCCACAATGAGCAGTTCTTC
. | TRBJ2-1 | . | TRBV6-1 | CASSPIGDSYNEQFF | TGTGCCAGCAGCCCTATCGGGGACTCCTACAATGAGCAGTTCTTC
. | TRBJ2-5 | . | TRBV15 | CATSESLSQETQYF | TGTGCCACCAGCGAGAGTTTAAGCCAAGAGACCCAGTACTTC
. | TRBJ2-5 | . | TRBV19 | CASAGRDSTQQIQETQYF | TGTGCCAGCGCTGGCCGGGACTCCACCCAACAAATCCAAGAGACCCAGTACTTC
. | TRBJ2-1 | TRBD2 | TRBV4-1 | CASSQAYGGADEQFF | TGCGCCAGCAGCCAAGCCTACGGGGGGGCGGATGAGCAGTTCTTC
few | TRBJ1-6 | . | TRBV7-2 | CASSHLLNSPLHF | TGTGCCAGCAGCCACCTTCTCAATTCACCCCTCCACTTT
. | TRBJ1-1 | . | TRBV27 | CASSFSGHLEAFF | TGTGCCAGCAGTTTTTCGGGACACCTTGAAGCTTTCTTT
once | TRBJ1-1 | . | TRBV4-1 | CASSHVNSGATEAFF | TGCGCCAGCAGCCACGTGAATTCAGGGGCCACTGAAGCTTTCTTT
. | TRBJ2-1 | . | TRBV27 | CASTPRGTYNEQFF | TGTGCCAGCACCCCCCGGGGAACTTACAATGAGCAGTTCTTC
. | TRBJ2-1 | . | TRBV19 | CASSIGAYNEQFF | TGTGCCAGTAGTATAGGAGCTTACAATGAGCAGTTCTTC
many | TRBJ2-3 | . | TRBV4-1 | CASSQYNTPGPWDTQYF | TGCGCCAGCAGCCAATATAATACACCGGGTCCATGGGATACGCAGTATTTT
. | TRBJ1-4 | . | TRBV9 | CASSVGGLNEKLFF | TGTGCCAGCAGCGTAGGCGGGCTGAATGAAAAACTGTTTTTT
. | TRBJ2-1 | TRBD1 | TRBV10-3 | CAMGTVSSSYNEQFF | TGTGCCATGGGGACAGTCTCAAGCTCCTACAATGAGCAGTTCTTC
. | TRBJ2-7 | . | TRBV7-9 | CASSDGVADYEQYF | TGTGCCAGCAGCGACGGAGTAGCGGATTACGAGCAGTACTTC
. | TRBJ2-7 | TRBD1 | TRBV5-1 | CASSLAAGGHDEQYF | TGCGCCAGCAGCTTGGCTGCAGGGGGACACGACGAGCAGTACTTC
. | TRBJ1-1 | . | TRBV28 | CASSFFRSSTEAFF | TGTGCCAGCAGTTTCTTCCGATCCAGCACTGAAGCTTTCTTT
. | TRBJ2-1 | TRBD2 | TRBV6-5 | CASSPGLAGYNEQFF | TGTGCCAGCAGTCCGGGACTAGCGGGTTACAATGAGCAGTTCTTC
. | TRBJ2-7 | . | TRBV28 | CATRYLSGGTYEQYF | TGTGCCACCCGATACCTATCAGGAGGGACCTACGAGCAGTACTTC
. | TRBJ2-4 | TRBD1 | TRBV7-9 | CASSFRQGEQYF | TGTGCCAGCAGCTTTCGACAGGGCGAACAGTACTTC
. | TRBJ2-1 | TRBD1 | TRBV11-2 | CASSSGTGTYNEQFF | TGTGCCAGCAGCTCCGGGACAGGGACCTACAATGAGCAGTTCTTC
. | TRBJ2-2 | TRBD2 | TRBV4-1 | CASSQVGYPSGGDNTGELFF | TGCGCCAGCAGCCAAGTAGGGTATCCTAGCGGGGGGGATAACACCGGGGAGCTGTTTTTT
. | TRBJ2-1 | TRBD2 | TRBV9 | CASSDGTSGRAVGEQFF | TGTGCCAGCAGCGACGGGACTAGCGGGAGAGCGGTAGGTGAGCAGTTCTTC
once | TRBJ2-5 | TRBD2 | TRBV11-2 | CASSLEGVAGDQETQYF | TGTGCCAGCAGCTTAGAGGGGGTAGCGGGGGACCAAGAGACCCAGTACTTC
. | TRBJ1-2 | TRBD1 | TRBV4-3 | CASREATGGFDGYTF | TGCGCCAGCAGGGAGGCTACAGGGGGGTTTGATGGCTACACCTTC
. | TRBJ2-7 | TRBD1 | TRBV2 | CASSAPWTRDRGSYEQYF | TGTGCCAGCAGCGCACCCTGGACCCGGGACAGGGGCTCCTACGAGCAGTACTTC
. | TRBJ2-7 | TRBD2 | TRBV5-4 | CASSFSGRYNEQYF | TGTGCCAGCAGCTTTAGCGGGAGGTATAACGAGCAGTACTTC
. | TRBJ1-1 | . | TRBV27 | CASSLGVGGNMDTEAFF | TGTGCCAGCAGTTTGGGGGTCGGAGGAAATATGGATACTGAAGCTTTCTTT
. | TRBJ2-2 | . | TRBV11-2 | CASSPLNTGELFF | TGTGCCAGCAGCCCGTTGAACACCGGGGAGCTGTTTTTT
. | TRBJ1-1 | . | TRBV4-2 | CASSQVKVTEAFF | TGTGCCAGCAGCCAAGTAAAGGTAACTGAAGCTTTCTTT
. | TRBJ2-1 | . | TRBV5-6 | CASSLDAEQFF | TGTGCCAGCAGCTTGGACGCCGAGCAGTTCTTC
. | TRBJ2-7 | TRBD2 | TRBV7-9 | CASRPRLAGATSYEQYF | TGTGCCAGCAGACCCCGACTAGCGGGGGCGACCTCCTACGAGCAGTACTTC
once | TRBJ2-7 | . | TRBV27 | CASSLSPGLEQYF | TGTGCCAGCAGTCTAAGCCCGGGCTTGGAGCAGTACTTC
. | TRBJ2-5 | . | TRBV6-5 | CASSYAPGLIKDQYF | TGTGCCAGCAGTTACGCCCCGGGACTCATAAAGGACCAGTACTTC
. | TRBJ1-5 | . | TRBV6-6 | CASSQKVGNQPQHF | TGTGCCAGCAGTCAAAAGGTGGGCAATCAGCCCCAGCATTTT
. | TRBJ2-7 | . | TRBV6-6 | CASSQGRASYEQYF | TGTGCCAGCAGCCAGGGACGGGCCTCCTACGAGCAGTACTTC
. | TRBJ2-3 | . | TRBV7-3 | CASSLKNTDTQYF | TGTGCCAGCAGCTTAAAAAACACAGATACGCAGTATTTT
once | TRBJ2-7 | . | TRBV7-6 | CASSGPGGGYEQYF | TGTGCCAGCAGCGGCCCCGGGGGTGGCTACGAGCAGTACTTC
once | TRBJ2-7 | . | TRBV6-5 | CASSYGQGGGYEQYF | TGTGCCAGCAGTTACGGGCAGGGGGGCGGTTACGAGCAGTACTTC
. | TRBJ1-4 | . | TRBV2 | CASSSDEKLFF | TGTGCCAGCAGTTCAGATGAAAAACTGTTTTTT
. | TRBJ2-5 | . | TRBV28 | CASSPNQGLETQYF | TGTGCCAGCAGCCCCAACCAAGGGTTGGAGACCCAGTACTTC
. | TRBJ2-7 | . | TRBV28 | CASSPGLIYEQYF | TGTGCCAGCAGTCCTGGACTAATCTACGAGCAGTACTTC
. | TRBJ2-3 | . | TRBV29-1 | CSAKEAPRDTQYF | TGCAGCGCGAAGGAAGCTCCTAGGGATACGCAGTATTTT